This TCR beta chain was documented in a study of Ad26.COV2.S vaccination and SARS-CoV-2 variants. Study at large: Dosing was one shot or two shots 56 days apart. Notes on the study in general: Analyses that measured TCR breadth and depth may have underestimated total T cell responses.

Treatment: some 20 received Ad26.COV2.S at low or high dose, single or two shots; 5 received placebo; per-sample allocation not given. Material that was analyzed had been drawn on day 63 after the first vaccine or placebo injection. An Ad26 vector carrying the Wuhan-strain SARS-CoV-2 spike served as the vaccine. Points on this clone: Its antigen is undetermined.

The method was immunoSEQ multiplex PCR; TCRdb's version includes in-frame clones alone and lacks a portion of them. The sample yields a few hundred thousand clones, around 88% seen once. The germline CDR1 and CDR2 sequences are SGHRS and YFSETQ. V lost 1 base and J 7 bases, leaving 17 bases between the germline ends. This CDR3 spans 16 amino acids. The source of this sequence is a person between 18 and 60 years old who received the Ad26.COV2.S COVID-19 vaccine or a placebo. The chain links TRBV5-1 to TRBJ2-2; no clear D gene. Source: peripheral blood, taken in a trial of Ad26.COV2.S vaccine versus placebo. The CDR3 loop reads CASSLFQGMGDGELFF. The CDR3 DNA is TGCGCCAGCAGCTTGTTCCAAGGGATGGGTGACGGGGAGCTGTTTTTT.